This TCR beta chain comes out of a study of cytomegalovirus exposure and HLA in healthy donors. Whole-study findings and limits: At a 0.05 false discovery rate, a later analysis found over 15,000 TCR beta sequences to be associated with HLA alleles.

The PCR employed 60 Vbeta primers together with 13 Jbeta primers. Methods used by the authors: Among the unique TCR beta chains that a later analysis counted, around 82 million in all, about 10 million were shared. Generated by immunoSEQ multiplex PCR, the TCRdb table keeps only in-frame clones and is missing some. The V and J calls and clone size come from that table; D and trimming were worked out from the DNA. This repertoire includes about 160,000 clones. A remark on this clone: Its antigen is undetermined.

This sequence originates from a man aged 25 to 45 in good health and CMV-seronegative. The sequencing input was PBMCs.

CDR3 DNA: TGTGCCAGCAGTAAGAGACAGCCCTCTGAAGGAGCGAACACTGAAGCTTTCTTT. It encodes CASSKRQPSEGANTEAFF. The chain is built from TRBV7-2 and TRBJ1-1; possible D gene TRBD1, 5 bases. This CDR3 is 18 amino acids long. CDR1 is SGHTA, CDR2 FQGNSA, per germline. V was trimmed by 6 bases and J by 1 base, leaving 24 bases between them.